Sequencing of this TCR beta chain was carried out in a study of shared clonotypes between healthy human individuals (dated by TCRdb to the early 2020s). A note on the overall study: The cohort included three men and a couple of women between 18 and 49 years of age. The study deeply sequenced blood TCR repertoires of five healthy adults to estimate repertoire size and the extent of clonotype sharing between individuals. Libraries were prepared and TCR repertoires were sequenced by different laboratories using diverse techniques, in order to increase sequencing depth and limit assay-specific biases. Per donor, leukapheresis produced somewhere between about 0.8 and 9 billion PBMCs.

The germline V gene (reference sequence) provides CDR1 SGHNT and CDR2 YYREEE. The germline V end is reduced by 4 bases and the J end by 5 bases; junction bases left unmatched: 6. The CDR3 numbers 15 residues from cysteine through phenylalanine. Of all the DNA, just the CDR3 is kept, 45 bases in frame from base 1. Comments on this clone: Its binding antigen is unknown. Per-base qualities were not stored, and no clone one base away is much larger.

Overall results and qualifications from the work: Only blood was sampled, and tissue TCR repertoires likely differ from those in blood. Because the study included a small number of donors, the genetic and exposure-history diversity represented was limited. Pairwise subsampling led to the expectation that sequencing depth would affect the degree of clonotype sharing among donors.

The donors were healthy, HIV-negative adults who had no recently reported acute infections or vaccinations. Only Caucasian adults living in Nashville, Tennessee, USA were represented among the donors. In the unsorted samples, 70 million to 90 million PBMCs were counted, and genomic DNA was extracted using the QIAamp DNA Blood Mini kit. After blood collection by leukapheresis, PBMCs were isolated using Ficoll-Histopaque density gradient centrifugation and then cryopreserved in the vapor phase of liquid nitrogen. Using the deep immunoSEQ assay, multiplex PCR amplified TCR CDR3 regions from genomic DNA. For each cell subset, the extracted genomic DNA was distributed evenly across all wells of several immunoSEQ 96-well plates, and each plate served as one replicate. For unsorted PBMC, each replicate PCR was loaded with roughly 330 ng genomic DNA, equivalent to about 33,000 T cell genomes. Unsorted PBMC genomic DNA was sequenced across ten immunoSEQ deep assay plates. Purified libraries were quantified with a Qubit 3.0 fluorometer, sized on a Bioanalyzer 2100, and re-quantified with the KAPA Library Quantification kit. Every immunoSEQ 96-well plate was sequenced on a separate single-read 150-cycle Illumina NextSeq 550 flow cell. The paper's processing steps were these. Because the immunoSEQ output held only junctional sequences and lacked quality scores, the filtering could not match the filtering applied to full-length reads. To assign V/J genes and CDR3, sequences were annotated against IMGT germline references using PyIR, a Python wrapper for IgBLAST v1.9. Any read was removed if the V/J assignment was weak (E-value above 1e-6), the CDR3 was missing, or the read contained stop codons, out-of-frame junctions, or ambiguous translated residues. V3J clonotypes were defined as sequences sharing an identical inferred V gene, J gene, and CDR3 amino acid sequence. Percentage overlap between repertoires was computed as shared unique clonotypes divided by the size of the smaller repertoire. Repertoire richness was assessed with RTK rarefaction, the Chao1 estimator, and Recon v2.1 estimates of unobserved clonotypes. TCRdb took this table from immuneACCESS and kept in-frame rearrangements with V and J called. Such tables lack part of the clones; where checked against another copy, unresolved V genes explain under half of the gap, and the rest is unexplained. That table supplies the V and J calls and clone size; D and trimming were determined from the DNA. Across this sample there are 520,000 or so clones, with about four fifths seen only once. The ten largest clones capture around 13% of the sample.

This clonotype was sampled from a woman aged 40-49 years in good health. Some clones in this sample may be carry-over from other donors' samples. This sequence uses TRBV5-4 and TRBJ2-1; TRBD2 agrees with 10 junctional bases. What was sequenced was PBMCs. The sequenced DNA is TGTGCCAGCAGCGCCGGGACTAGCGTCGACAATGAGCAGTTCTTC. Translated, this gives CASSAGTSVDNEQFF.